The clone carrying this TCR delta chain was recorded once. Its specificity is unknown. V was pared by 1 base and J by 0 bases, with 23 bases of the junction left unmatched. CDR1 and CDR2 from the germline V gene are TSWWSYY and QGS. The CDR3 runs to 22 residues. This specimen comes from a study of Vδ1+ human thymocytes. Alphabeta T cells were depleted, then CD3+ Vdelta1+ Vdelta2- thymocytes were FACS-sorted. Purity of the sorted Vdelta1+ thymocytes ranged from 98% to 99.6%. RNA was extracted from the cells and then reverse transcribed. The CDR3 regions were amplified by multiplex PCR from V-gene primers to a constant-region primer. TCRdb ran CATT on the multiplex PCR reads. The sample shows some 73,000 delta-chain clones, about 35% of them seen only once. Study-wide results and caveats: Thymic TRG and TRD repertoires appeared highly polyclonal, with Gaussian CDR3 length distributions. Thymic delta-chain repertoires held 15% to 20% Vdelta2 sequences and few Vdelta3, despite high sort purity.

This receptor was obtained from a boy in the first two years of life who had congenital heart surgery. The J gene is TRDJ1, the V gene TRDV1; the match to TRDD3 covers 7 bases. Sequencing used Vdelta1+ gamma-delta thymocytes from the thymus. The subset denotes: FACS-sorted CD3+ TCRalphabeta- TCRVdelta1+ TCRVdelta2- thymocytes. The CDR3 nucleotides are TGTGCTCTTGGGGAACGACGGGGGATCCTGGATAAGGACGTCAAGTACACCGATAAACTCATCTTT. Encoded protein: CALGERRGILDKDVKYTDKLIF.